This T cell receptor beta chain was sequenced for a study of T-cell memory formation after mild COVID-19. The CDR3 totals 15 residues. Germline values: CDR1 MDHEN, CDR2 SYDVKM. The ends were cut back, 6 bases at V and 2 bases at J, with 14 bases in the middle. Study results and caveats: Later expanders leaned CD4+, whereas clones that contracted between day 15 and 85 were balanced CD4/CD8. Unconfirmed was the SARS-CoV-2 specificity of second-wave clones that peaked on day 37. Pre-infection memory harbored some responding clones, suggesting cross-reactive memory joined.

This clonotype showed up many times. What it recognizes is unknown. A 5'RACE reaction primed in the constant segment made cDNA libraries of TCR alpha and TCR beta, and these carried sample barcodes and UMIs. TCRdb passed the 5' RACE reads through MiXCR, listing each CDR3 protein once. The sample contains around 340,000 distinct CDR3 sequences, roughly 15% of which appear only once. This receptor was obtained from a man aged 18 to 30 who had mild COVID-19 (a few samples of this study predate the infection). Cell type and time point are not known. Material: PBMCs or a T cell subset sorted from them (not recorded which). The gene calls are TRBV28 and TRBJ1-5, with D unresolved. Written as DNA, the CDR3 is TGTGCCAGCAGGACGATGGGGTCGGGCAATCAGCCCCAGCATTTT. Its protein is CASRTMGSGNQPQHF. The full variable domain, rest sourced from reference TRBV28 and TRBJ1-5, is DVKVTQSSRYLVKRTGEKVFLECVQDMDHENMFWYRQDPGLGLRLIYFSYDVKMKEKGDIPEGYSVSREKKERFSLILESASTNQTSMYLCASRTMGSGNQPQHFGDGTRLSIL.